This TCR beta chain was recovered during a study of T-cell memory formation after mild COVID-19. This CDR3 contains 12 residues. The germline gives CDR1 SGHAT, CDR2 FQNNGV. V was trimmed by 7 bases and J by 11 bases, leaving 16 bases between them. Worth noting for this clonotype: Its antigen is unidentified.

Constant-segment primers and 5'RACE yielded cDNA libraries for TCR alpha and TCR beta, each carrying sample barcodes and UMIs. TCRdb reanalysed the 5' RACE reads using MiXCR and keeps one entry per CDR3 protein. The sample shows roughly 100,000 distinct CDR3 sequences, about 13% of them seen only once. Study-level findings and limits: Largely, contracting CD4+ clones fell within CM and EM, and contracting CD8+ clones within EMRA. A second wave of clones peaked on day 37, and their SARS-CoV-2 specificity went unconfirmed.

Sequences were obtained from PBMCs or a T cell subset sorted from them (not recorded which). The chain uses TRBV11-2 and TRBJ2-3; the D gene could be TRBD1 or TRBD2 (5 bases each). This TCR came from an adult woman who had mild COVID-19 (a few samples of this study predate the infection). Cell type and time point are not known. The CDR3 loop is CASTFEGIQQYF. The CDR3 DNA is TGTGCCAGCACCTTTGAGGGGATACAGCAGTATTTT.